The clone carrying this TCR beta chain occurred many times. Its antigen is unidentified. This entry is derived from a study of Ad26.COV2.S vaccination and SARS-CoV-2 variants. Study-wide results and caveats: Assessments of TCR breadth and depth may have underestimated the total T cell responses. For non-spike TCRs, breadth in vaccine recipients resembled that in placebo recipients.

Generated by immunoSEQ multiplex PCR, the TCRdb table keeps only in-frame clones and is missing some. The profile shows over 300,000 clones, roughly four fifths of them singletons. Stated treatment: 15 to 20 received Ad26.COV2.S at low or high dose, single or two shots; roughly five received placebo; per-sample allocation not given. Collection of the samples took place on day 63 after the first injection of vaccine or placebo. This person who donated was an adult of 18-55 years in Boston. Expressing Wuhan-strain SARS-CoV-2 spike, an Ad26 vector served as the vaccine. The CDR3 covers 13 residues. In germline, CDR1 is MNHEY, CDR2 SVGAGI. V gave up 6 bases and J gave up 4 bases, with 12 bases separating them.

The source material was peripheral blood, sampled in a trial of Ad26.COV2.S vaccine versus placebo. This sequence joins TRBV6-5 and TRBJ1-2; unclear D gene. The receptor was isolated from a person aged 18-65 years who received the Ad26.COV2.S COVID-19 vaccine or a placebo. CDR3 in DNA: TGTGCCAGCAGCTTGCGTCAGAGCTATGGCTACACCTTC. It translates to CASSLRQSYGYTF.